What follows are 29 T cell receptor beta chains derived from one specimen sequenced in a study of sequential checkpoint blockade in melanoma. The treatment: randomized to nivolumab then ipilimumab (arm A) or the reverse (arm B). Assay used: immunoSEQ multiplex PCR; TCRdb lists only in-frame clones, some missing. The repertoire holds some 14,000 clones, with around 77% as singletons. This specimen was CD8+ T cells sorted from blood (inferred from file names), taken from a patient given nivolumab and ipilimumab in sequence. The source of these receptors is a human donor with melanoma.

The CDR3 spells CASTQGGTGELFF. Written as DNA, the CDR3 is TGTGCCAGCACCCAGGGGGGCACCGGGGAGCTGTTTTTT. The V and J genes are TRBV2 and TRBJ2-2; D might be TRBD1 (7 bases). The germline V and J ends were trimmed by 7 bases and 4 bases, with 10 bases remaining between them. Germline lookup yields CDR1 SNHLY and CDR2 FYNNEI. This CDR3 has 13 amino acids. Using reference TRBV2 and TRBJ2-2 for the parts outside the CDR3, the full variable domain is EPEVTQTPSHQVTQMGQEVILRCVPISNHLYFYWYRQILGQKVEFLVSFYNNEISEKSEIFDDQFSVERPDGSNFTLKIRSTKLEDSAMYFCASTQGGTGELFFGEGSRLTVL.

The chain links TRBV27 to TRBJ1-1; no clear D. The CDR3 runs 14 residues. The V and J ends lost 8 bases and 3 bases respectively, with 16 bases between them. From germline, CDR1 is MNHEY and CDR2 SMNVEV (reference sequence). The CDR3 protein is CASGRGGLDTEAFF. The CDR3 DNA reads as TGTGCCAGCGGGCGGGGAGGATTGGACACTGAAGCTTTCTTT.

This clone was found once. The gene calls are TRBV7-6 and TRBJ2-5; 11 bases line up with TRBD2. V lost 3 bases to trimming and J lost 1 base; unmatched junction nucleotides: 4. CDR3 length: 16 residues. Germline CDR1 is SGHVS and CDR2 is FNYEAQ. CDR3 loop: CASSFGTSGSQETQYF. In nucleotides, the CDR3 is TGTGCCAGCAGCTTCGGCACTAGCGGGAGCCAAGAGACCCAGTACTTC. Full variable domain (remainder filled in from reference TRBV7-6 and TRBJ2-5): GAGVSQSPRYKVTKRGQDVALRCDPISGHVSLYWYRQALGQGPEFLTYFNYEAQQDKSGLPNDRFSAERPEGSISTLTIQRTEQRDSAMYRCASSFGTSGSQETQYFGPGTRLLVL.

The J gene is TRBJ1-5, the V gene TRBV27, with a possible D match to TRBD1 (6 bases). V lost 5 bases to trimming and J lost 1 base, with 9 bases between them. The CDR3 loop spans 14 amino acids. Germline CDR1 and CDR2: MNHEY and SMNVEV (reference sequence). CDR3 residues: CASSVGASNQPQHF. In DNA form, the CDR3 reads TGTGCCAGCAGTGTGGGGGCGAGCAATCAGCCCCAGCATTTT.

The chain carries TRBV28 and TRBJ1-1; D not certain. The CDR3 is 13 residues long. V was shortened by 1 base and J by 3 bases, with 6 bases between the two germline ends. Germline loops: CDR1 MDHEN, CDR2 SYDVKM. This CDR3 is CASSLSVYTEAFF. Here the CDR3 DNA reads TGTGCCAGCAGTTTATCCGTTTACACTGAAGCTTTCTTT.

V and J are TRBV7-8 and TRBJ2-7; 10 bases match TRBD2. V lost 6 bases, J lost 3 bases, and 8 bases stayed unmatched. The CDR3 sequence is 15 residues long. Germline V CDR1 and CDR2: SGHVS, FQNEAQ. CDR3 DNA sequence: TGTGCCAGCAGTCAGGGACTAGCGTTTTACTACGAGCAGTACTTC. This translates into CASSQGLAFYYEQYF.

This chain links TRBV6-4 with TRBJ1-1; D unresolved. CDR3 length equals 15 residues. From germline, CDR1 is MRHNA and CDR2 SNTAGT. Trimming removed 0 bases from V and 5 bases from J, with 13 bases in between. For the CDR3, the DNA is TGTGCCAGCAGTGACTCCGTGGAGGGTGGGACTGAAGCTTTCTTT. Amino acid sequence: CASSDSVEGGTEAFF.

This clone was seen just once. This chain connects TRBV5-6 to TRBJ2-1; the D is unclear. Germline lookup yields CDR1 SGHDT and CDR2 YYEEEE. The CDR3 covers 14 residues. Trimming stripped 0 bases from V and 0 bases from J, with 4 bases between. The CDR3 sequence is CASSLGSSYNEQFF. CDR3 coding DNA: TGTGCCAGCAGCTTGGGGAGCTCCTACAATGAGCAGTTCTTC.

V and J are TRBV6-5 and TRBJ2-5; TRBD1 aligns across 7 bases. Trimming at V came to 4 bases and at J to 1 base, leaving 9 bases not matched to a gene. CDR3 length equals 16 residues. The germline CDR1 and CDR2 sequences are MNHEY and SVGAGI. The CDR3 here is CASSSLIRDSQETQYF. The CDR3 DNA reads as TGTGCCAGCAGTTCTCTAATCCGGGACAGCCAAGAGACCCAGTACTTC.

In this sample, this clone turned up once. The chain carries TRBV4-1 and TRBJ2-5; perhaps TRBD2 as D (6 bases). TRBJ2-7 matches the DNA end more closely, so the J call is doubtful. This CDR3 is built from 15 residues. CDR1 and CDR2 from the germline V gene are MGHRA and YSYEKL. CDR3 region: CASSQETSRSYEQYF. The CDR3 DNA sequence: TGCGCCAGCAGCCAAGAGACTAGTCGCTCCTACGAGCAGTACTTC.

The J gene is TRBJ2-1, the V gene TRBV28, with 11 bases aligning to TRBD2. The CDR3 contains 17 residues. The trim removed 3 bases at V and 5 bases at J, leaving 9 bases unmatched. The V gene's germline CDR1 is MDHEN and CDR2 SYDVKM. In nucleotides, the CDR3 is TGTGCCAGCAGTTTCTCCCCGGGGACTAGCGGAGACAATGAGCAGTTCTTC. Residues: CASSFSPGTSGDNEQFF.

The chain employs TRBV5-1 and TRBJ2-3; TRBD1 aligns across 7 bases. The junction had 5 bases not matched to a gene; V was cut back by 3 bases and J by 1 base. CDR1 is SGHRS, CDR2 YFSETQ, per germline. The CDR3 runs to 15 residues. CDR3 loop: CASSSDRARTDTQYF. In DNA form, the CDR3 reads TGCGCCAGCAGCTCTGACAGGGCGCGCACAGATACGCAGTATTTT.

The rearrangement joins TRBV28 to TRBJ2-5; 10 bases line up with TRBD1. The length of the CDR3 is 14 residues. Germline assignment: CDR1 MDHEN and CDR2 SYDVKM. V shed 5 bases, J shed 4 bases, and the junction held 4 bases outside the gene matches. The CDR3 region is CASSPGTGVETQYF. Written as DNA, the CDR3 is TGTGCCAGCAGTCCCGGGACAGGGGTAGAGACCCAGTACTTC.

This sequence joins TRBV20-1 and TRBJ2-7; a possible D gene is TRBD1 (6 bases). Trimming pared 5 bases from V and 2 bases from J, leaving 7 bases between. There are 11 residues in the CDR3. Germline loops: CDR1 DFQATT, CDR2 SNEGSKA (reference sequence). CDR3 in DNA: TGCAGTGCTTACAGGGCCTACGAGCAGTACTTC. Its protein product is CSAYRAYEQYF.

With regard to this clone: At one boundary the junction diverges from the germline segment, which might be a read error. The V and J genes are TRBV7-7 and TRBJ2-5, with D possibly being TRBD1 (6 bases). The CDR3 has 14 amino acids. Germline CDR1 is SSHAT and CDR2 is FNYEAQ (reference sequence). The CDR3 reads CASSFMTGEETQYF. CDR3 nucleotides: TGTGCTAGCAGCTTTATGACAGGAGAAGAGACCCAGTACTTC.

This clone is large within its sample. The V call is TRBV2, the J call TRBJ2-7; 10 positions match TRBD2. Unmatched junction bases numbered 20, after V lost 8 bases and J lost 4 bases. The CDR3 has 18 residues. In germline, CDR1 is SNHLY, CDR2 FYNNEI. The CDR3 DNA sequence: TGTGCCAGCCTTAGAGTAATTTCCGGGACTAGCGCCTTTTACGAGCAGTACTTC. Its protein product is CASLRVISGTSAFYEQYF.

The chain has TRBV4-1 and TRBJ2-2; TRBD1 might be the D (5 bases). Germline V gene data show CDR1 as MGHRA and CDR2 as YSYEKL. The CDR3 covers 13 residues. V was trimmed by 4 bases and J by 6 bases, leaving 9 bases between them. The CDR3 loop reads CASSLQGSGELFF. CDR3 nucleotides: TGCGCCAGCAGCCTTCAGGGTTCCGGGGAGCTGTTTTTT.

The V call is TRBV11-2, the J call TRBJ2-7; 7 bases fit TRBD2. CDR3 length: 15 residues. V gave up 5 bases and J gave up 7 bases; unmatched junction bases: 14. CDR1 and CDR2 (germline): SGHAT, FQNNGV. CDR3 coding DNA: TGTGCCAGCAGCGACGGGAGGAACGGGCGCTGGGAGCAGTACTTC. Amino acids: CASSDGRNGRWEQYF.

The rearrangement uses TRBV7-9 and TRBJ2-3; no clear D gene. V was clipped by 5 bases and J by 5 bases, with 8 bases between them. The CDR3 covers 12 residues. Per the germline V gene, CDR1 is SEHNR and CDR2 is FQNEAQ (reference sequence). The CDR3 DNA follows: TGTGCCAGCAGCCCCCCGGGAGATACGCAGTATTTT. Translated: CASSPPGDTQYF.

This chain links TRBV27 with TRBJ1-1; possibly TRBD1 for D (5 bases). Germline V gene data show CDR1 as MNHEY and CDR2 as SMNVEV (reference sequence). V lost 3 bases and J 8 bases, leaving 13 bases between the germline ends. This CDR3 spans 13 amino acids. The CDR3 DNA follows: TGTGCCAGCAGTTTCTCAGTTGGACAAGAAGCTTTCTTT. Translated: CASSFSVGQEAFF.

This clone was seen a handful of times. V is TRBV25-1 and J is TRBJ1-3; D gene ambiguous. Trimming removed 3 bases from V and 0 bases from J, with 6 bases in between. Germline values: CDR1 MGHDK, CDR2 SYGVNS. CDR3 length: 14 amino acids. CDR3 amino acids: CASSDGNSGNTIYF. Here the CDR3 DNA reads TGTGCCAGCAGTGACGGTAACTCTGGAAACACCATATATTTT.

The chain has TRBV7-9 and TRBJ2-1; possibly TRBD2 for D (6 bases). The CDR3 consists of 15 residues. Germline V gene data show CDR1 as SEHNR and CDR2 as FQNEAQ (reference sequence). The V end was cut by 3 bases, the J end by 4 bases, with 13 bases between. The CDR3 region has the DNA TGTGCCAGCAGCTTCGTCGGCGGGGATTACAATGAGCAGTTCTTC. Its protein is CASSFVGGDYNEQFF.

J is TRBJ2-7 and V is TRBV30; no definite D call. Trimming left V 3 bases short and J 3 bases short, with 9 bases between. Germline V gives CDR1 GTSNPN, CDR2 SVGIG (reference sequence). This CDR3 has 12 residues. For the CDR3, the DNA is TGTGCCTGGAGCACACGCCACTACGAGCAGTACTTC. Its translation is CAWSTRHYEQYF.

The chain uses TRBV29-1 and TRBJ2-1, with TRBD2 matching over 14 bases. Germline V gene sequence: CDR1 SQVTM, CDR2 ANQGSEA. The CDR3 spans 14 residues. After removal of 6 bases from V and 7 bases from J, the junction contained 5 bases not matched to a gene. The CDR3 DNA is TGCAGCGTAAGACTAGCGGGAGGGCTGAATGAGCAGTTCTTC. Amino acids: CSVRLAGGLNEQFF.

V and J are TRBV7-8 and TRBJ1-2; 7 bases match TRBD1. The CDR3 sequence is 15 residues long. CDR1 and CDR2 from the germline V gene are SGHVS and FQNEAQ. V dropped 1 base and J dropped 2; count of bases not matched to a gene: 4. This CDR3 is CASSLEGTANYGYTF. The CDR3 coding sequence is TGTGCCAGCAGCTTAGAAGGGACAGCCAACTATGGCTACACCTTC. The whole variable domain, filled in from reference TRBV7-8 and TRBJ1-2, reads GAGVSQSPRYKVAKRGQDVALRCDPISGHVSLFWYQQALGQGPEFLTYFQNEAQLDKSGLPSDRFFAERPEGSVSTLKIQRTQQEDSAVYLCASSLEGTANYGYTFGSGTRLTVV.

The chain recombines TRBV28 with TRBJ1-2; a possible D gene is TRBD1 (5 bases). V was clipped by 7 bases and J by 0 bases, with 15 bases between them. Germline assignment: CDR1 MDHEN and CDR2 SYDVKM. CDR3 length: 15 residues. CDR3 in amino acids: CASTHPGGSNYGYTF. The DNA for the CDR3 is TGTGCCAGCACCCACCCGGGGGGATCTAACTATGGCTACACCTTC.

This chain uses TRBV19 with TRBJ1-2; perhaps TRBD1 as D (6 bases). The CDR3 spans 14 residues. V was pared by 3 bases and J by 4 bases, with 12 bases between. Germline V gene sequence: CDR1 LNHDA, CDR2 SQIVND (reference sequence). The CDR3 sequence: CASSIGQPLYGYTF. In nucleotides, the CDR3 is TGTGCCAGTAGTATCGGACAGCCACTCTATGGCTACACCTTC.

The rearrangement joins TRBV4-1 to TRBJ2-1; 11 nucleotides align to TRBD2. The CDR3 sequence is 18 residues long. Germline V CDR1 and CDR2: MGHRA, YSYEKL. J gave up 0 bases and V 1 base, and 5 bases lay outside the gene matches. CDR3 loop: CASSQGTSGLSSYNEQFF. Here the CDR3 DNA reads TGCGCCAGCAGCCAAGGGACTAGCGGGTTAAGCTCCTACAATGAGCAGTTCTTC.

The gene calls are TRBV5-4 and TRBJ2-7; TRBD1 matches 11 bases. The J segment lost 3 bases and the V segment lost 3 bases, leaving 5 bases of the junction unmatched. Germline CDR1 is SGHNT and CDR2 is YYREEE (reference sequence). The CDR3 totals 15 residues. Here the CDR3 reads CASSSPGQGVYEQYF. CDR3 nucleotides: TGTGCCAGCAGCTCCCCGGGACAGGGGGTCTACGAGCAGTACTTC. Combining the CDR3 with reference TRBV5-4 and TRBJ2-7 gives the whole variable domain ETGVTQSPTHLIKTRGQQVTLRCSSQSGHNTVSWYQQALGQGPQFIFQYYREEENGRGNFPPRFSGLQFPNYSSELNVNALELDDSALYLCASSSPGQGVYEQYFGPGTRLTVT.